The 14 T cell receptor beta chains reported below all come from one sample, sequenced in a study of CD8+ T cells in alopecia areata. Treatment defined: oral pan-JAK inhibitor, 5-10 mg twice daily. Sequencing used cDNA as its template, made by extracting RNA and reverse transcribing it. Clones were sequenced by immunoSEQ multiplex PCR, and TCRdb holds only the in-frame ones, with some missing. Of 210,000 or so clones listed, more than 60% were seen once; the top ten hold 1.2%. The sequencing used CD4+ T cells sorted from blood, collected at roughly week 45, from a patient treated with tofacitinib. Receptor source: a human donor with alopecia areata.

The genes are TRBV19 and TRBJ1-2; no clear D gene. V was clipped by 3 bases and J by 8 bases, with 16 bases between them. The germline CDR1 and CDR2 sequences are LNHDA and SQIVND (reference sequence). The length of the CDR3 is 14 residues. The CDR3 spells CASSIRAGDLGYTF. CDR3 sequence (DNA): TGTGCCAGTAGTATTCGGGCAGGCGACTTAGGCTACACCTTC.

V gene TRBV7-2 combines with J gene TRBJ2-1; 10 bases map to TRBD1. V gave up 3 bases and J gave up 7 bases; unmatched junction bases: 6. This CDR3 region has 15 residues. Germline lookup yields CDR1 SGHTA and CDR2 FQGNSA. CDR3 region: CASSLDRGVGNEQFF. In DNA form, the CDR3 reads TGTGCCAGCAGCTTGGACAGGGGGGTAGGAAATGAGCAGTTCTTC.

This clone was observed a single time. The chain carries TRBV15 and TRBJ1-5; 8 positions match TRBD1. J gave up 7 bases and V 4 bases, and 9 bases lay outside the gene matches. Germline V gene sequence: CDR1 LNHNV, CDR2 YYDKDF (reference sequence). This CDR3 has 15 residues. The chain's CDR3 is CATSTFRGQGQPQHF. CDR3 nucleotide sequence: TGTGCCACCAGCACCTTCAGGGGGCAAGGGCAGCCCCAGCATTTT.

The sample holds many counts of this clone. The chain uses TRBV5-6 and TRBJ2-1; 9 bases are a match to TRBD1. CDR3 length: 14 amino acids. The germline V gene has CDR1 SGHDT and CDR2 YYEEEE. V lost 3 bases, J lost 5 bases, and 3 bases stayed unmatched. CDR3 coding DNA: TGTGCCAGCAGCTCGGGACAGGGAAACAATGAGCAGTTCTTC. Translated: CASSSGQGNNEQFF. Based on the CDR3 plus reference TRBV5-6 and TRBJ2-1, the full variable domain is DAGVTQSPTHLIKTRGQQVTLRCSPKSGHDTVSWYQQALGQGPQFIFQYYEEEERQRGNFPDRFSGHQFPNYSSELNVNALLLGDSALYLCASSSGQGNNEQFFGPGTRLTVL.

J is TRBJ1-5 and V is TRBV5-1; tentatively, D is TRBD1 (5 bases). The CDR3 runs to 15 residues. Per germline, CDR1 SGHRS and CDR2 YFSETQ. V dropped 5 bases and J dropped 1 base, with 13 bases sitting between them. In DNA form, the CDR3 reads TGCGCCAGCAGTCGGGACCCAGCCAGCAATCAGCCCCAGCATTTT. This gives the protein CASSRDPASNQPQHF.

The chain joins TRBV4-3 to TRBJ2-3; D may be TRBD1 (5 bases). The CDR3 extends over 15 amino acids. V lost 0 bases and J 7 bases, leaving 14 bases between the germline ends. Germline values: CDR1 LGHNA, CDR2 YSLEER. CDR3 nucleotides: TGCGCCAGCAGCCAAGATTTGCAGGGTACTAATACGCAGTATTTT. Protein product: CASSQDLQGTNTQYF.

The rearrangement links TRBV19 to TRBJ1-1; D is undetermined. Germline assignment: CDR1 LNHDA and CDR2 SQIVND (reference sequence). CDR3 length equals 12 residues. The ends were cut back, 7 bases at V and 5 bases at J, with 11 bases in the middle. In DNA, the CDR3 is TGTGCCAGTACCCAATTGGGGACTGAAGCTTTCTTT. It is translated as CASTQLGTEAFF.

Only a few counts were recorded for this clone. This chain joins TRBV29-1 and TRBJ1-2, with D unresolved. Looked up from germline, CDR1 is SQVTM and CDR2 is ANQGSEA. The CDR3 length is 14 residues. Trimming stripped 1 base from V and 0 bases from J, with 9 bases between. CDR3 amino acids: CSVEVGEPNYGYTF. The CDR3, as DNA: TGCAGCGTTGAAGTTGGAGAACCTAACTATGGCTACACCTTC.

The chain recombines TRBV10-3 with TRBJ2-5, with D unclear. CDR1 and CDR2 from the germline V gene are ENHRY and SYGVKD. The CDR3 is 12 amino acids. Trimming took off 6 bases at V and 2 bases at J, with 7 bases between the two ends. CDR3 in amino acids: CAISQLQETQYF. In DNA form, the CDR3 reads TGTGCCATCAGCCAGCTTCAAGAGACCCAGTACTTC.

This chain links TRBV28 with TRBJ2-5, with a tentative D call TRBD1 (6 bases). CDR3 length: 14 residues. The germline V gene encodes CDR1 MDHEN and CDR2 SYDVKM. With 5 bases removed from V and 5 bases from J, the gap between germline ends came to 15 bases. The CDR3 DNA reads TGTGCCAGCAGTCCCAGAACAGGGTGGGAGACCCAGTACTTC. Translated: CASSPRTGWETQYF.

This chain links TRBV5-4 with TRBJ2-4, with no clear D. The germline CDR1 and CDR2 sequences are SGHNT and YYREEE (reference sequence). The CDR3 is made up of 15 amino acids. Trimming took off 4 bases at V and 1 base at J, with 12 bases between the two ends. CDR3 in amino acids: CASSDPTGAKNIQYF. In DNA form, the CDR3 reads TGTGCCAGCAGCGACCCGACTGGCGCCAAAAACATTCAGTACTTC.

DNA for the CDR3: TGCAGCGTTGTTACCGGGGGCGGGGGGACCCAGTACTTC. Protein sequence: CSVVTGGGGTQYF. This rearrangement joins TRBV29-1 to TRBJ2-5; tentatively, D is TRBD2 (7 bases). The CDR3 runs to 13 residues. Germline V CDR1 and CDR2: SQVTM, ANQGSEA. Trimming stripped 4 bases from V and 7 bases from J, with 16 bases between.

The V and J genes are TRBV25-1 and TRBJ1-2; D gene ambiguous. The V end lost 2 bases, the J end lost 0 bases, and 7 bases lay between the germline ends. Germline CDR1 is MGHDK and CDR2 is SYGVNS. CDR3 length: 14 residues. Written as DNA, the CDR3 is TGTGCCAGCAGTGAACCTACACCTAACTATGGCTACACCTTC. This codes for CASSEPTPNYGYTF.

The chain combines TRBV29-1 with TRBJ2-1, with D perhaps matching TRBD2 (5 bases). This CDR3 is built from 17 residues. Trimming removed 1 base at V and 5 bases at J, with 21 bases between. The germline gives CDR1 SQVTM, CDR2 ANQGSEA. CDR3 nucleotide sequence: TGCAGCGTTGAAGGGGCCTGGGGAAAGCGGAACGACAATGAGCAGTTCTTC. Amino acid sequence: CSVEGAWGKRNDNEQFF.